The T cell receptor (beta chain) under discussion was sequenced for a study of blood T cells in healthy people across ages. PCR was performed a second time for about 7 to 11 cycles using a sample-barcoded 5' primer and a J-beta primer mix. Each CDR3 protein is one row after TCRdb ran MiXCR on the 5' RACE reads. The table records some 670,000 distinct CDR3 sequences, under 65% of them present only once. CDR3 length: 14 residues. Trimming cost V 4 bases and J 4 bases, with 9 bases left between them. The sample was blood. J is TRBJ2-6 and V is TRBV5-7; D is unclear. TRBV5-7 is marked as an open reading frame, function uncertain. The sequence was collected from a woman of 80 years or more in good health. CDR3 bases: TGTGCCAGCAGCCCCCCTGGAGGGGCCAACGTCCTGACTTTC. It yields the protein CASSPPGGANVLTF.